Included here is one TCR beta chain sequence, with context. With 8 bases removed from V and 1 base from J, the gap between germline ends came to 18 bases. CDR1 is MDHEN, CDR2 SYDVKM, per germline. The CDR3 runs 16 residues. The record originates from a study of PD-1 and CTLA-4 blockade in melanoma. TCRdb's copy holds only in-frame clones and misses some; the assay was immunoSEQ multiplex PCR. Of some 33,000 clones in the sample, about 88% were seen once. This TCR derives from a human donor with melanoma. Sample: CD8+ T cells from peripheral blood, taken from a patient given anti-PD-1 treatment. The V call is TRBV28, the J call TRBJ1-5; unclear D gene. The CDR3 nucleotides read TGTGCCAGCCTCCACCGCATCGGAGGGAGCAATCAGCCCCAGCATTTT. This encodes CASLHRIGGSNQPQHF. The full variable domain, its missing parts supplied by reference TRBV28 and TRBJ1-5, is DVKVTQSSRYLVKRTGEKVFLECVQDMDHENMFWYRQDPGLGLRLIYFSYDVKMKEKGDIPEGYSVSREKKERFSLILESASTNQTSMYLCASLHRIGGSNQPQHFGDGTRLSIL.